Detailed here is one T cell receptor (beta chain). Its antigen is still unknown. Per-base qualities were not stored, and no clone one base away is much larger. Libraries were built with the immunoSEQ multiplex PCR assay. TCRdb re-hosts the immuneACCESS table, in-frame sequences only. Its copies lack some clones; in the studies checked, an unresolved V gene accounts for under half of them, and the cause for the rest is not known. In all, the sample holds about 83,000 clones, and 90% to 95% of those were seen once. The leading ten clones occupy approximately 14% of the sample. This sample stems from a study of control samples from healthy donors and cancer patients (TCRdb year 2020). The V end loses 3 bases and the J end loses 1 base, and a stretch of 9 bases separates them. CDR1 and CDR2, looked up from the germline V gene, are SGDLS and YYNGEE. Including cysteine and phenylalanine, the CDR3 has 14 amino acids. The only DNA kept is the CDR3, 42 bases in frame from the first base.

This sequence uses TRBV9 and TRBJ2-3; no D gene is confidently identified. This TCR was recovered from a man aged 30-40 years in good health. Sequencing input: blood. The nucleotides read TGTGCCAGCAGCGCCCCGAAGGGCACAGATACGCAGTATTTT. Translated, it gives CASSAPKGTDTQYF.